One and the same sample provided the 18 T cell receptor beta chains below, sequenced in a study of early T cells in non-severe SARS-CoV-2 infection (dated by TCRdb to about 2021). The receptor library was made with 5' RACE. Sequencing used a NextSeq 500. TCRdb applied fastp at Q25 and MiXCR to the public reads, then kept only in-frame beta chains. Entries that share a CDR3 protein sequence are merged under the most common genes and DNA. The sample profile shows under 50,000 distinct CDR3 sequences; about 4.2% of them were found once. The ten most abundant clones make up under 6.5% of the sample. What was sequenced was whole blood. The receptors come from an adult who was a healthcare worker with PCR-confirmed SARS-CoV-2 infection or an uninfected control (not recorded which).

This clonotype has just a few counts. The chain uses TRBV5-1 and TRBJ2-1; D is ambiguous. V was cut by 0 bases and J by 6 bases, with 7 bases left in between. From germline, CDR1 is SGHRS and CDR2 YFSETQ. This CDR3 comprises 13 residues. Written as DNA, the CDR3 is TGCGCCAGCAGCTTGGCCATTGTCAATGAGCAGTTCTTC. Amino acid sequence: CASSLAIVNEQFF.

The chain carries TRBV7-2 and TRBJ2-1; the D gene could be TRBD1 or TRBD2 (5 bases each). From germline, CDR1 is SGHTA and CDR2 FQGNSA. V shed 5 bases and J shed 6 bases, with 5 bases lying between them. The CDR3 has 11 residues. The DNA for the CDR3 is TGTGCCAGCAGCGGGGGCAATGAGCAGTTCTTC. Translation gives CASSGGNEQFF.

This clonotype has a count of ten or more. The chain joins TRBV10-2 to TRBJ2-3; 8 bases line up with TRBD1. V was clipped by 6 bases and J by 1 base; unmatched bases: 6. The CDR3 runs to 15 residues. Germline lookup yields CDR1 WSHSY and CDR2 SAAADI. CDR3: CASRPGQGGTDTQYF. The CDR3 DNA sequence: TGCGCCAGCAGGCCTGGACAGGGTGGCACAGATACGCAGTATTTT.

This clonotype has just a few counts. V usage is TRBV5-5 and J usage is TRBJ2-5; 11 nucleotides align to TRBD1. Germline CDR1 SGHKS, CDR2 YYEKEE (reference sequence). The CDR3 is made up of 15 amino acids. J gave up 5 bases and V 4 bases, and 7 bases lay outside the gene matches. The CDR3 reads CASSIRTGGLETQYF. CDR3 coding DNA: TGTGCCAGCAGCATCCGGACAGGGGGCTTGGAGACCCAGTACTTC. Filled out from reference TRBV5-5 and TRBJ2-5, the complete variable domain reads DAGVTQSPTHLIKTRGQQVTLRCSPISGHKSVSWYQQVLGQGPQFIFQYYEKEERGRGNFPDRFSARQFPNYSSELNVNALLLGDSALYLCASSIRTGGLETQYFGPGTRLLVL.

The V call is TRBV12-3 or TRBV12-4, the J call TRBJ2-2; D uncertain. The V and J ends lost 7 bases and 4 bases respectively, with 13 bases between them. The CDR3 is 14 amino acids. The CDR3 coding sequence is TGTGCCAGCACCCCCCCCGGTACCACCGGGGAGCTGTTTTTT. It is translated as CASTPPGTTGELFF.

CDR3 amino acids: CASSEQGHTEAFF. CDR3 bases: TGTGCCAGCAGTGAACAGGGCCACACTGAAGCTTTCTTT. The rearrangement joins TRBV2 to TRBJ1-1, with D possibly matching TRBD1 (5 bases). The germline V gene encodes CDR1 SNHLY and CDR2 FYNNEI. This CDR3 is built from 13 residues. The ends were cut back, 2 bases at V and 3 bases at J, with 7 bases in the middle.

The sample holds many counts of this clonotype. The chain uses TRBV6-1 and TRBJ1-5; 8 bases map to TRBD1. V lost 5 bases, J lost 8 bases, and 8 bases stayed unmatched. Germline loops: CDR1 MNHNS, CDR2 SASEGT. The CDR3 has 14 amino acids. The CDR3 spells CASSFQGALEPQHF. The DNA for the CDR3 is TGTGCCAGCAGTTTTCAGGGGGCGCTTGAGCCCCAGCATTTT.

This clonotype was counted at least ten times. The CDR3 loop is CASSWGGEQFF. The DNA for the CDR3 is TGTGCCAGCAGTTGGGGAGGTGAGCAGTTCTTC. V and J are TRBV27 and TRBJ2-1; D may be TRBD2 (6 bases). Germline CDR1 is MNHEY and CDR2 is SMNVEV (reference sequence). The CDR3 is made up of 11 amino acids. With 4 bases removed from V and 9 bases from J, the gap between germline ends came to 7 bases.

In its sample, this clonotype was seen many times. The chain carries TRBV4-2 and TRBJ2-2; tentatively, D is TRBD2 (5 bases). Trimming took 0 bases from V and 4 from J, leaving 12 bases between them. Per the germline V gene, CDR1 is LGHNA and CDR2 is YNFKEQ. The CDR3 runs to 16 residues. CDR3 bases: TGTGCCAGCAGCCAAGAGCTTCTCGGGGTCACCGGGGAGCTGTTTTTT. This encodes CASSQELLGVTGELFF.

This clonotype was counted ten times or more. The V and J genes are TRBV20-1 and TRBJ1-2; D ambiguous. The germline V gene encodes CDR1 DFQATT and CDR2 SNEGSKA (reference sequence). Trimming cost V 5 bases and J 2 bases, with 15 bases left between them. This CDR3 region has 14 residues. The CDR3 is CSAPKGSLNYGYTF. The CDR3 DNA follows: TGCAGTGCTCCAAAAGGGAGTCTGAACTATGGCTACACCTTC.

V and J are TRBV9 and TRBJ2-6, with D unclear. V was trimmed by 0 bases and J by 4 bases, leaving 8 bases between them. The V gene's germline CDR1 is SGDLS and CDR2 YYNGEE. This CDR3 comprises 15 residues. The CDR3 nucleotides are TGTGCCAGCAGCGTAGATGTCCCCGGGGCCAACGTCCTGACTTTC. It translates to CASSVDVPGANVLTF.

This clonotype was seen ten or more times. The CDR3 loop is CASSPGTSGNEQFF. Here the CDR3 DNA reads TGTGCCAGCAGCCCCGGGACTAGCGGGAATGAGCAGTTCTTC. This chain connects TRBV6-4 to TRBJ2-1; TRBD2 aligns across 12 bases. Germline CDR1 is MRHNA and CDR2 is SNTAGT. V lost 6 bases and J lost 7; bases outside the gene matches: 4. The CDR3 runs 14 residues.

This clonotype was seen at least ten times. The chain uses TRBV6-1 and TRBJ2-2; TRBD2 is a possible D gene (6 bases). Trimming stripped 1 base from V and 4 bases from J, with 7 bases between. The CDR3 has 14 amino acids. The germline CDR1 and CDR2 sequences are MNHNS and SASEGT. CDR3 loop: CASSEVGGTGELFF. The DNA for the CDR3 is TGTGCCAGCAGTGAAGTCGGGGGCACCGGGGAGCTGTTTTTT.

Only a few counts were recorded for this clonotype. This chain connects TRBV28 to TRBJ2-7; 9 bases match TRBD2. V shed 6 bases, J shed 0 bases, and the junction held 6 bases outside the gene matches. This CDR3 contains 15 residues. Germline assignment: CDR1 MDHEN and CDR2 SYDVKM. In DNA form, the CDR3 reads TGTGCCAGCAGACAATTTAGCGGGAGCTCCTACGAGCAGTACTTC. Amino acids: CASRQFSGSSYEQYF.

CDR3 nucleotide sequence: TGTGCCAGCAGCCAGGACAGGGGGTATAATTCACCCCTCCACTTT. Its translation: CASSQDRGYNSPLHF. This chain uses TRBV4-2 with TRBJ1-6; TRBD1 agrees at 10 bases. The ends lost 3 bases at V and 4 bases at J; junction bases unmatched: 0. Germline-derived CDR1 and CDR2 are LGHNA and YNFKEQ. The CDR3 is 15 amino acids.

This clonotype was seen repeatedly, ten times or more. Compared with germline, one end of the junction differs, possibly owing to a read error. V is TRBV20-1 and J is TRBJ2-4; possibly TRBD2 for D (6 bases). The germline CDR1 and CDR2 sequences are DFQATT and SNEGSKA (reference sequence). CDR3 size: 13 residues. In DNA form, the CDR3 reads TGTAGTGCCGGCGGGGACGCAGGAGACATTCAGTACTTC. Its translation is CSAGGDAGDIQYF.

The rearrangement joins TRBV3-1 to TRBJ2-2; TRBD2 matches at 13 bases. V lost 6 bases and J lost 0; bases outside the gene matches: 4. Germline V gene lookup returns CDR1 LGHDT and CDR2 YNNKEL (reference sequence). The CDR3 is made up of 17 amino acids. The CDR3 here is CASSLGLAGTNTGELFF. CDR3 sequence (DNA): TGTGCCAGCAGTTTGGGACTAGCGGGAACGAACACCGGGGAGCTGTTTTTT. The full variable domain, with the rest looked up from reference TRBV3-1 and TRBJ2-2, is DTAVSQTPKYLVTQMGNDKSIKCEQNLGHDTMYWYKQDSKKFLKIMFSYNNKELIINETVPNRFSPKSPDKAHLNLHINSLELGDSAVYFCASSLGLAGTNTGELFFGEGSRLTVL.

In its sample, this clonotype was seen a few times. The chain uses TRBV7-9 and TRBJ2-7; the D gene is possibly TRBD2 (6 bases). From germline, CDR1 is SEHNR and CDR2 FQNEAQ (reference sequence). Trimming removed 1 base at V and 7 bases at J, with 11 bases between. The CDR3 spans 13 residues. CDR3 protein: CASSLDTGEEQYF. CDR3 nucleotides: TGTGCCAGCAGCTTAGATACGGGAGAGGAGCAGTACTTC.